This TCR beta chain was captured in a study of blood T cells in healthy people across ages. Trimming shortened V by 4 bases and J by 0 bases, and 6 bases separated the two germline ends. This CDR3 has 13 residues. Germline lookup yields CDR1 MNHEY and CDR2 SMNVEV (reference sequence). PCR was performed a second time for about 7 to 12 cycles using a sample-barcoded 5' primer and a J-beta primer mix. TCRdb recomputed calls from the 5' RACE reads with MiXCR, one row per CDR3 protein. Seen here are over 450,000 distinct CDR3 sequences, less than 25% observed once, and the top ten hold roughly 9.4%. Total RNA, at least 6 micrograms per sample, came from PBMCs. In addition, the sample was reused for a study of T cells of mothers and their children.

Sequencing was performed on blood. V gene TRBV27 combines with J gene TRBJ1-1; D is ambiguous. This TCR derives from a boy between 10 and 17 years old in good health. CDR3 sequence (DNA): TGTGCCAGCAGTTCCGACGTGAACACTGAAGCTTTCTTT. This sequence encodes CASSSDVNTEAFF.